This entry lists 21 T cell receptor beta chains sequenced from one sample in a study of blood T cell repertoires in COVID-19. Repertoires were generated with immunoSEQ multiplex PCR, while TCRdb's copy carries only in-frame clones and drops some. The sample yields a few hundred thousand clones, roughly 91% seen once. Sequenced material: peripheral blood. The source is a young woman with COVID-19, enrolled during active disease.

The chain employs TRBV6-2 or TRBV6-3 and TRBJ1-1; tentatively, D is TRBD1 (6 bases). This CDR3 is built from 14 residues. Germline loops: CDR1 MNHEY, CDR2 SVGEGT. V lost 2 bases and J 3 bases, leaving 10 bases between the germline ends. This chain's CDR3 is CASSYQGTDTEAFF. For the CDR3, the DNA is TGTGCCAGCAGTTACCAGGGGACGGACACTGAAGCTTTCTTT.

This clone was found once. The chain combines TRBV21-1 with TRBJ1-5; TRBD1 was called by the table and not checked on the DNA. TRBV21-1 is designated a pseudogene. The CDR3 length is 13 residues. DNA of the CDR3: TGCCAGCCCCAACAGTCTAGCAATCAGCCCCAGCATTTT. Its translation: CQPQQSSNQPQHF.

V usage is TRBV6-5 and J usage is TRBJ2-5; no reliable D call. V gave up 6 bases and J gave up 5 bases, with 13 bases separating them. The CDR3 runs to 13 residues. Germline values: CDR1 MNHEY, CDR2 SVGAGI. The CDR3 sequence: CASSLTRKETQYF. For the CDR3, the DNA is TGTGCCAGCAGCCTCACGAGGAAGGAGACCCAGTACTTC.

The V call is TRBV12-3 or TRBV12-4, the J call TRBJ2-4; 7 nucleotides match TRBD2. The CDR3 sequence is 13 residues long. The trim removed 5 bases at V and 9 bases at J, leaving 7 bases unmatched. The CDR3: CASSAGLVSIQYF. In DNA, the CDR3 is TGTGCCAGCAGTGCCGGACTAGTAAGCATTCAGTACTTC.

The chain recombines TRBV19 with TRBJ2-3, with TRBD2 as a possible D gene (6 bases). Germline values: CDR1 LNHDA, CDR2 SQIVND (reference sequence). The CDR3 length is 13 residues. V lost 10 bases and J 2 bases, leaving 13 bases between the germline ends. This CDR3 is CATREVFTDTQYF. For the CDR3, the DNA is TGTGCCACCAGGGAGGTGTTCACAGATACGCAGTATTTT.

The chain has TRBV7-2 and TRBJ2-5; 8 nucleotides line up with TRBD2. The germline CDR1 and CDR2 sequences are SGHTA and FQGNSA. This CDR3 contains 15 residues. Trimming cost V 5 bases and J 5 bases; bases outside gene matches: 10. The CDR3 loop is CASSPDAGGGETQYF. In DNA, the CDR3 is TGTGCCAGCAGCCCCGACGCGGGGGGCGGGGAGACCCAGTACTTC.

This chain joins TRBV19 and TRBJ2-7; 10 bases are shared with TRBD2. V lost 9 bases and J lost 3; bases outside the gene matches: 14. Germline values: CDR1 LNHDA, CDR2 SQIVND (reference sequence). This CDR3 is built from 16 residues. The DNA of the CDR3 is TGTGCCAGCAGGAGCACTAGCGGGACTTCTTACTACGAGCAGTACTTC. Residues: CASRSTSGTSYYEQYF. Using reference TRBV19 and TRBJ2-7 for the parts outside the CDR3, the full variable domain is DGGITQSPKYLFRKEGQNVTLSCEQNLNHDAMYWYRQDPGQGLRLIYYSQIVNDFQKGDIAEGYSVSREKKESFPLTVTSAQKNPTAFYLCASRSTSGTSYYEQYFGPGTRLTVT.

This clone was detected only once. The chain links TRBV11-2 to TRBJ1-1, with unresolved D. Trimming took off 6 bases at V and 2 bases at J, with 10 bases between the two ends. The CDR3 spans 13 residues. Germline V gene sequence: CDR1 SGHAT, CDR2 FQNNGV. The DNA of the CDR3 is TGTGCCAGCAGTTTATTATTCAACACTGAAGCTTTCTTT. It yields the protein CASSLLFNTEAFF.

Comment on this clone: Different DNA sequences within this sample yield the same CDR3. The chain couples TRBV30 to TRBJ1-6, with D maybe TRBD1 (5 bases). Germline CDR1 reads GTSNPN; CDR2 reads SVGIG (reference sequence). The CDR3 is 14 residues long. Trimming pared 0 bases from V and 10 bases from J, leaving 13 bases between. This chain's CDR3 is CAWSVLGARSPLHF. CDR3 sequence (DNA): TGTGCCTGGAGTGTATTAGGGGCTCGGTCACCCCTCCACTTT.

The chain recombines TRBV6-6 with TRBJ1-2; 7 bases agree with TRBD1. The germline CDR1 and CDR2 sequences are MNHNY and SVGAGI (reference sequence). The CDR3 consists of 16 residues. V shed 5 bases and J 6 bases; nucleotides not matched to a gene: 15. Written as DNA, the CDR3 is TGTGCCAGCAGTCACGGACAGGTGCCAAAGTTGGATGGCTACACCTTC. It encodes CASSHGQVPKLDGYTF.

This clone is a singleton in its sample. This sequence joins TRBV7-6 and TRBJ2-7; D ambiguous. The CDR3 is made up of 12 amino acids. From germline, CDR1 is SGHVS and CDR2 FNYEAQ. The V end lost 1 base, the J end lost 6 bases, and 7 bases lay between the germline ends. CDR3 bases: TGTGCCAGCAGCTTAGTAGCTGGCGAGCAGTACTTC. Protein product: CASSLVAGEQYF. Full variable domain (outside the CDR3, taken from reference TRBV7-6 and TRBJ2-7): GAGVSQSPRYKVTKRGQDVALRCDPISGHVSLYWYRQALGQGPEFLTYFNYEAQQDKSGLPNDRFSAERPEGSISTLTIQRTEQRDSAMYRCASSLVAGEQYFGPGTRLTVT.

The rearrangement links TRBV7-6 to TRBJ2-5, with D tentatively TRBD1 (5 bases). The CDR3 contains 18 residues. From germline, CDR1 is SGHVS and CDR2 FNYEAQ. Trimming took off 3 bases at V and 1 base at J, with 21 bases between the two ends. CDR3 residues: CASSFAPLAGKGQETQYF. The CDR3, as DNA: TGTGCCAGCAGCTTCGCCCCCTTGGCAGGGAAGGGCCAAGAGACCCAGTACTTC.

V and J are TRBV18 and TRBJ2-7; D perhaps matches TRBD1 (5 bases). The CDR3 contains 13 residues. Germline V lookup: CDR1 KGHSH, CDR2 LQKENI. Trimming cost V 2 bases and J 1 base, with 6 bases left between them. The CDR3 loop reads CASSPGASYEQYF. CDR3 DNA: TGTGCCAGCTCACCAGGGGCTTCCTACGAGCAGTACTTC.

The rearrangement joins TRBV6-5 to TRBJ1-1; possibly TRBD1 for D (6 bases). The CDR3 runs to 15 residues. The germline V and J ends were trimmed by 8 bases and 0 bases, with 16 bases remaining between them. Germline CDR1 and CDR2: MNHEY and SVGAGI. The CDR3: CASSRARGVNTEAFF. DNA for the CDR3: TGTGCCAGCTCTCGGGCCAGGGGCGTGAACACTGAAGCTTTCTTT.

The chain uses TRBV20-1 and TRBJ2-3; D is perhaps TRBD1 (5 bases). Trimming cost V 3 bases and J 4 bases, with 17 bases left between them. This CDR3 has 15 residues. Germline lookup yields CDR1 DFQATT and CDR2 SNEGSKA (reference sequence). The chain's CDR3 is CSASLRVEGADTQYF. In DNA form, the CDR3 reads TGCAGTGCTAGTCTACGGGTGGAAGGGGCAGATACGCAGTATTTT.

The genes are TRBV11-2 and TRBJ1-3, with D hard to call. Trimming removed 1 base at V and 5 bases at J, with 3 bases between. This CDR3 comprises 12 residues. Germline CDR1 is SGHAT and CDR2 is FQNNGV. The CDR3 spells CASSLARNTIYF. The CDR3 DNA follows: TGTGCCAGCAGCTTAGCTCGAAACACCATATATTTT.

The gene calls are TRBV28 and TRBJ1-1, with D maybe TRBD1 (5 bases). The length of the CDR3 is 14 residues. Trimming removed 6 bases at V and 11 bases at J, with 22 bases between. Per the germline V gene, CDR1 is MDHEN and CDR2 is SYDVKM. The CDR3 here is CASSLGGGIFNAFF. The DNA for the CDR3 is TGTGCCAGCAGCCTCGGTGGGGGGATTTTCAATGCTTTCTTT.

CDR3 region: CASSSGGPGETQYF. In nucleotides, the CDR3 is TGCGCCAGCAGCTCCGGGGGGCCCGGTGAGACCCAGTACTTC. This rearrangement joins TRBV5-1 to TRBJ2-5; maybe TRBD2 (7 bases). V lost 3 bases to trimming and J lost 5 bases, with 14 bases between them. CDR3 length equals 14 residues. Germline loops: CDR1 SGHRS, CDR2 YFSETQ.

The chain links TRBV19 to TRBJ2-3, with 8 positions matching TRBD1. Germline lookup yields CDR1 LNHDA and CDR2 SQIVND (reference sequence). Germline trimming cut 5 bases from V and 4 bases from J; bases unmatched to any gene: 2. The CDR3 sequence is 13 residues long. CDR3: CASSLQGADTQYF. In DNA form, the CDR3 reads TGTGCCAGTAGTTTACAGGGGGCAGATACGCAGTATTTT.

This chain's CDR3 is CASSPLPFFGYTF. CDR3 nucleotides: TGTGCCAGCAGCCCTCTCCCGTTCTTTGGCTACACCTTC. This chain joins TRBV7-2 and TRBJ1-2; D unclear. This CDR3 is 13 amino acids long. Trimming shortened V by 5 bases and J by 7 bases, and 14 bases separated the two germline ends. The germline gives CDR1 SGHTA, CDR2 FQGNSA.

This clone was recorded only once. The chain carries TRBV12-3 or TRBV12-4 and TRBJ2-1; 8 positions match TRBD1. The CDR3 is made up of 13 amino acids. The V and J ends lost 5 bases and 9 bases, in that order; junction bases with no gene match: 6. The CDR3 is CASSPRQGAEQFF. The CDR3 nucleotides read TGTGCCAGCAGTCCCCGGCAGGGGGCTGAGCAGTTCTTC.